This T cell receptor beta chain is from a study of blood T cells in healthy people across ages. Study-level points and caveats: It was not known whether donors were CMV positive (a possible confounder of expanded clonotype changes). In long-lived donors, naive CD4+ cell counts and diversity exceeded those of aged donors.

For the second PCR, which ran for roughly 6 to 12 cycles, a sample-barcoded 5' primer and a J-beta primer mix were used. MiXCR was run by TCRdb on the 5' RACE reads, yielding one entry per CDR3 protein. This table has about 1,500,000 distinct CDR3 sequences, 35% to 45% appearing once. Investigators took 8.5 to 10 milliliters of peripheral blood from every donor. Details on this clonotype: Its matching antigen is unknown.

The specimen sequenced was blood. The clonotype comes from a young woman in good health.

The CDR3 spells CASRTGDPYGYTF. The CDR3 coding sequence is TGTGCCAGCAGGACAGGGGATCCCTATGGCTACACCTTC. The V and J genes are TRBV19 and TRBJ1-2, with 9 bases aligning to TRBD1. V trimming: 9 bases; J trimming: 4 bases; junction bases outside the gene matches: 6. The CDR3 runs 13 residues. Germline CDR1 is LNHDA and CDR2 is SQIVND (reference sequence).